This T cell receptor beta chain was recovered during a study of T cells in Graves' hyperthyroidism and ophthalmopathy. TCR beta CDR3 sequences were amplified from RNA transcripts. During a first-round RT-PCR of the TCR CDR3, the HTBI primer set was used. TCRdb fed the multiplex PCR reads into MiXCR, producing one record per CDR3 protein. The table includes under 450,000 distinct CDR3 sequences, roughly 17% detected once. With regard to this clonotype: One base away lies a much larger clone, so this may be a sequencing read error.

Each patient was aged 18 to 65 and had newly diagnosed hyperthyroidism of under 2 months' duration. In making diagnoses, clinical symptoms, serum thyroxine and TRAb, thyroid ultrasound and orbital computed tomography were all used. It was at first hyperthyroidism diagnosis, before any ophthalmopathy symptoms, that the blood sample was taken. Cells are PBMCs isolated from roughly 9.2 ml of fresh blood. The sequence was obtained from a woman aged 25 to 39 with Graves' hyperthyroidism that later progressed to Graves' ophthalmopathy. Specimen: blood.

CDR3 coding DNA: TGTGCCAGCAGCTTGCTGAAAAACATTGAAGCTTTCTTT. It specifies CASSLLKNIEAFF. This sequence joins TRBV11-2 and TRBJ1-1; D unresolved. Germline CDR1 reads SGHAT; CDR2 reads FQNNGV. The CDR3 extends over 13 amino acids.